A selection of T cell receptor beta chains follows, all from one sample in a study of molecular identifiers for immune sequencing clone quantification. TCRdb re-called the PCR reads through MiXCR, storing one row per CDR3 protein. The sample has 90,000 to 120,000 distinct CDR3 sequences, over 30% seen once. Sequencing was carried out using naive CD8+ T cells from blood, with Jurkat cell RNA spiked in. The source is a human donor in good health. Some libraries in this study had Jurkat cell RNA spiked in. Each CDR3 is given with its conserved first and last residue. A D gene is named only where the DNA matches it firmly. Rows may omit the clone size; those that give it use once, few, many or a size class.

clone_size	j_call	v_call	d_call	cdr3_nt	cdr3_aa
few	TRBJ2-2	TRBV11-2	TRBD2	TGTGCCAGCAGCCCGACTAGCGGGAACACCGGGGAGCTGTTTTTT	CASSPTSGNTGELFF
few	TRBJ2-1	TRBV7-9	NA	TGTGCCAGCAGCCTTGACGGCTACAATGAGCAGTTCTTC	CASSLDGYNEQFF
NA	TRBJ2-3	TRBV4-1	NA	TGCGCCAGCAGCCAACTGCGGAGCACAGATACGCAGTATTTT	CASSQLRSTDTQYF
NA	TRBJ2-2	TRBV9	NA	TGTGCCAGCAGCGATAGCGCCAACCCTTCGTCCGGGGAGCTGTTTTTT	CASSDSANPSSGELFF
few	TRBJ1-4	TRBV6-6	NA	TGTGCCAGCGGCGGGACCAAAGAAGAAAAACTGTTTTTT	CASGGTKEEKLFF
few	TRBJ1-4	TRBV15	TRBD1	TGTGCCACCTCCCCGGGACAGGAGGCCCCCAACGAAAAACTGTTTTTT	CATSPGQEAPNEKLFF
NA	TRBJ1-3	TRBV28	NA	TGTGCCAGCAGTCAAACCGGGAGTAACTCTGGAAACACCATATATTTT	CASSQTGSNSGNTIYF
few	TRBJ2-1	TRBV12-3/TRBV12-4	NA	TGTGCCAGCAGTCGGACAGCTGGCTACAATGAGCAGTTCTTC	CASSRTAGYNEQFF
NA	TRBJ1-1	TRBV7-2	TRBD1	TGTGCCAGCAGCTTACCGACAGGGTTCACTGAAGCTTTCTTT	CASSLPTGFTEAFF
few	TRBJ1-1	TRBV28	NA	TGTGCCAGCACCGACTGGAACACTGAAGCTTTCTTT	CASTDWNTEAFF
many	TRBJ2-3	TRBV27	NA	TGTGCCAGCAGTTTAACAAGCACAGATACGCAGTATTTT	CASSLTSTDTQYF
few	TRBJ2-7	TRBV9	NA	TGTGCCAGCAGCGTGTTTAGCGAGTCAGACGAGCAGTACTTC	CASSVFSESDEQYF
NA	TRBJ2-7	TRBV27	NA	TGTGCCAGCAGTTTAATCCCGGGACCTCCGAGCTACGAGCAGTACTTC	CASSLIPGPPSYEQYF
many	TRBJ2-1	TRBV29-1	TRBD1	TGCAGCGTTGGGGCAGGGGGCAATGAGCAGTTCTTC	CSVGAGGNEQFF
NA	TRBJ2-2	TRBV28	TRBD1	TGTGCCAGCAGCTGGACGACTGGGCCGGGACAGACGAACACCGGGGAGCTGTTTTTT	CASSWTTGPGQTNTGELFF
NA	TRBJ2-3	TRBV15	TRBD1	TGTGCCACCAGCAGATGGGGGACAGGGGGCAACACAGATACGCAGTATTTT	CATSRWGTGGNTDTQYF
many	TRBJ2-3	TRBV29-1	NA	TGCAGCGTTGAAGGAGGGGTCGGAGATACGCAGTATTTT	CSVEGGVGDTQYF
few	TRBJ2-7	TRBV5-6	NA	TGTGCCAGCAGCTTGTACGGCTCCTACGAGCAGTACTTC	CASSLYGSYEQYF
NA	TRBJ2-2	TRBV27	NA	TGTGCCAGCAGTTTTCGGCGCAGGGGTGGTACCGGGGAGCTGTTTTTT	CASSFRRRGGTGELFF
NA	TRBJ1-4	TRBV28	NA	TGTGCCAGCAGCTCAACCACCCCGGCCCCCTTTAATGAAAAACTGTTTTTT	CASSSTTPAPFNEKLFF
few	TRBJ2-3	TRBV10-3	NA	TGTGCCATCAGTTACAGGACCACAGATACGCAGTATTTT	CAISYRTTDTQYF
once	TRBJ2-7	TRBV18	NA	TGTGCCAGCTCACCACCGATCCGGACAACGCCTTGGGAGCAGTACTTC	CASSPPIRTTPWEQYF
many	TRBJ1-5	TRBV28	NA	TGTGCCAGCAGTTTCATTAGCAATCAGCCCCAGCATTTT	CASSFISNQPQHF
many	TRBJ2-7	TRBV27	NA	TGTGCCAGCAGTTTGACCAGGGGCGGGGAGCAGTACTTC	CASSLTRGGEQYF
many	TRBJ2-1	TRBV2	NA	TGTGCCAGAGGACAGAGCTCCTACAATGAGCAGTTCTTC	CARGQSSYNEQFF
few	TRBJ2-1	TRBV5-6	NA	TGTGCCAGCAGCATAGGCCTTGGGAACTCCTACAATGAGCAGTTCTTC	CASSIGLGNSYNEQFF
few	TRBJ2-1	TRBV7-2	NA	TGTGCCAGCAGCCCGGGGACAACAAATGAGCAGTTCTTC	CASSPGTTNEQFF
NA	TRBJ2-7	TRBV4-3	TRBD1	TGCGCCAGCAGCCAAGATCGGACAGGGGGCGATGAGCAGTACTTC	CASSQDRTGGDEQYF
NA	TRBJ2-2	TRBV3-1	TRBD2	TGTGCCAGCAGCCAGACTAGCGGGAGATTCCCTAACACCGGGGAGCTGTTTTTT	CASSQTSGRFPNTGELFF
NA	TRBJ2-2	TRBV24-1	NA	TGTGCCACCAGTGGACCTTCCCCCGACAGGACGGACACCGGGGAGCTGTTTTTT	CATSGPSPDRTDTGELFF
many	TRBJ2-3	TRBV7-8	TRBD1	TGTGCCAGCAACCCGGGACAGACCACAGATACGCAGTATTTT	CASNPGQTTDTQYF
NA	TRBJ2-1	TRBV5-1	NA	TGCGCCAGCAGCACCGGACAGCCCACCCACCATGAGCAGTTCTTC	CASSTGQPTHHEQFF
NA	TRBJ1-6	TRBV28	NA	TGTGCCAGCAGTGACGGACAGTCGAGCTCCTATAATTCACCCCTCCTCTTT	CASSDGQSSSYNSPLLF
once	TRBJ2-7	TRBV11-2	NA	TGTGCCAGCAGCATCGCGGCGGAGGGGGCAGGGCAGTACTTC	CASSIAAEGAGQYF
NA	TRBJ2-3	TRBV28	TRBD1	TGTGCCAGCAGTACCGGGACAGGGGCAGATACGCAGTATTTT	CASSTGTGADTQYF
NA	TRBJ2-7	TRBV4-3	TRBD2	TGCGCCAGCAGCCACGGACTAGCGGGACACGCGCAGTACTTC	CASSHGLAGHAQYF
NA	TRBJ1-2	TRBV7-9	NA	TGTGCCAGCAGCGTTTCAGGGGAAGCCAATGGCTACACCTTC	CASSVSGEANGYTF
many	TRBJ2-3	TRBV2	TRBD2	TGTGCCAGCAGCCCCTGGGAGCGGGAGATAGATACGCAGTATTTT	CASSPWEREIDTQYF
NA	TRBJ2-7	TRBV27	TRBD1	TGTGCCAGCAGTTTATCGGTGCCAGGGGGCCACGAGCAGTACTTC	CASSLSVPGGHEQYF
NA	TRBJ2-7	TRBV6-2/TRBV6-3	NA	TGTGCCAGCAATGACCACGGTGGAAGGGAGCAGAACTTC	CASNDHGGREQNF
NA	TRBJ2-1	TRBV9	NA	TGTGCCAGCAGCGTAGCCGCTGGCCTGGGTGAGCAGTTCTTC	CASSVAAGLGEQFF
NA	TRBJ2-5	TRBV13	NA	TGTGCCAGCAGCTGGGGCAGGGGACGGTCAGAGACCAAGTACTTC	CASSWGRGRSETKYF
few	TRBJ1-1	TRBV20-1	NA	TGCAGTGCTAGAGAAGGTTCACCCGAAGCTTTCTTT	CSAREGSPEAFF
NA	TRBJ2-1	TRBV13	NA	TGTGCCAGCAGCTACCCCCTAGTGGATGAGCAGTTCTTC	CASSYPLVDEQFF
many	TRBJ2-7	TRBV7-2	NA	TGTGCCAGCAGCTTATGGTACGAGCAGTACTTC	CASSLWYEQYF
few	TRBJ2-7	TRBV14	NA	TGTGCCAGCAGCCCTTGGGCCGGTTACTACGAGCAGTACTTC	CASSPWAGYYEQYF
few	TRBJ2-7	TRBV5-1	TRBD1	TGCGCCAGCAGTACGGGACAGTTAGCCTACGAGCAGTACTTC	CASSTGQLAYEQYF
few	TRBJ2-1	TRBV4-1	TRBD2	TGCGCCAGCAGCCAAGTTCCGGGACTAGCAGGGGATGAGCAGTTCTTC	CASSQVPGLAGDEQFF
many	TRBJ2-2	TRBV29-1	NA	TGCAGCGTTGAACCAGCGGACACCGGGGAGCTGTTTTTT	CSVEPADTGELFF
NA	TRBJ2-1	TRBV27	NA	TGTGCCAGCAGTCCCTACCAAAACAATGAGCAGTTCTTC	CASSPYQNNEQFF